These T cell receptor beta chains were read from a single sample in a study of metastatic and nonmetastatic thyroid tumors. TCRdb redid the clone calls on the PCR reads using MiXCR. The table has about 24,000 clones, roughly a fifth seen once. Input material: blood. The receptors come from a female donor with papillary thyroid cancer or a benign thyroid nodule (not recorded which). Some clones in this sample may be carry-over from other donors' samples. Both conserved end residues are part of each CDR3. The order of the fields is J gene, clone size, D gene, V gene, CDR3 protein, CDR3 DNA. D genes are given only for firm matches. Only some rows state a clone size, as once, few, many or a class for expanded clones.

J gene: TRBJ1-1; clone size: medium-sized; D gene: -; V gene: TRBV15; CDR3 protein: CATSRVGRGMNTEAFF; CDR3 DNA: TGTGCCACCAGCAGAGTTGGCAGGGGCATGAACACTGAAGCTTTCTTT
J gene: TRBJ1-3; clone size: many; D gene: -; V gene: TRBV5-6; CDR3 protein: CASSLGYPAGADSGNTIYF; CDR3 DNA: TGTGCCAGCAGCTTGGGCTATCCTGCAGGGGCGGACTCTGGAAACACCATATATTTT
J gene: TRBJ1-2; clone size: many; D gene: -; V gene: TRBV11-1; CDR3 protein: CASSLASPTLRDYGYTF; CDR3 DNA: TGTGCCAGCAGCTTAGCGTCGCCGACTCTTCGGGACTATGGCTACACCTTC
J gene: TRBJ1-2; clone size: few; D gene: -; V gene: TRBV6-1; CDR3 protein: CASTRGSDGYTF; CDR3 DNA: TGTGCCAGCACCAGGGGCTCGGATGGCTACACCTTC
J gene: TRBJ2-1; clone size: -; D gene: TRBD2; V gene: TRBV11-2; CDR3 protein: CGSSFLTSVDNEQFF; CDR3 DNA: TGTGGCAGCAGCTTTCTGACTAGCGTAGACAATGAGCAGTTCTTC
J gene: TRBJ2-1; clone size: -; D gene: -; V gene: TRBV7-2; CDR3 protein: CAISVGGGRILNEQFF; CDR3 DNA: TGTGCCATCAGCGTAGGAGGGGGGCGGATTTTGAATGAGCAGTTCTTC
J gene: TRBJ2-3; clone size: many; D gene: -; V gene: TRBV7-8; CDR3 protein: CASSFSVSEGTDTQYF; CDR3 DNA: TGTGCCAGCAGCTTCAGCGTCAGTGAGGGCACAGATACGCAGTATTTT
J gene: TRBJ1-4; clone size: many; D gene: -; V gene: TRBV20-1; CDR3 protein: CSAFQWWGANEKLFF; CDR3 DNA: TGCAGTGCTTTCCAGTGGTGGGGGGCTAATGAAAAACTGTTTTTT
J gene: TRBJ1-2; clone size: -; D gene: TRBD1; V gene: TRBV5-1; CDR3 protein: CASSFTPRDRVNGYTF; CDR3 DNA: TGCGCCAGCAGCTTTACTCCGAGAGACAGGGTAAATGGCTACACCTTC
J gene: TRBJ2-2; clone size: medium-sized; D gene: -; V gene: TRBV19; CDR3 protein: CASKDGTNTGELFF; CDR3 DNA: TGTGCCAGTAAGGATGGGACAAACACCGGGGAGCTGTTTTTT
J gene: TRBJ1-3; clone size: many; D gene: -; V gene: TRBV9; CDR3 protein: CASSVDRVGRAGNTIYF; CDR3 DNA: TGTGCCAGCAGCGTAGATCGAGTCGGCAGAGCGGGAAACACCATATATTTT
J gene: TRBJ2-2; clone size: many; D gene: -; V gene: TRBV2; CDR3 protein: CASRFPGATTGELFF; CDR3 DNA: TGTGCCAGCAGATTCCCGGGAGCCACCACCGGGGAGCTGTTTTTT
J gene: TRBJ1-5; clone size: medium-sized; D gene: -; V gene: TRBV6-2/TRBV6-3; CDR3 protein: CASSSTSSNQPQHF; CDR3 DNA: TGTGCCAGCAGTTCCACATCTAGCAATCAGCCCCAGCATTTT
J gene: TRBJ2-1; clone size: medium-sized; D gene: -; V gene: TRBV19; CDR3 protein: CASQADSYNEQFF; CDR3 DNA: TGTGCCAGCCAAGCGGATTCCTACAATGAGCAGTTCTTC
J gene: TRBJ2-1; clone size: few; D gene: -; V gene: TRBV6-2/TRBV6-3; CDR3 protein: CASSNLGSYNEQFF; CDR3 DNA: TGTGCCAGCAGCAACTTAGGCTCCTACAATGAGCAGTTCTTC
J gene: TRBJ2-7; clone size: many; D gene: TRBD2; V gene: TRBV7-2; CDR3 protein: CASSYSSGGASEQYF; CDR3 DNA: TGTGCCAGCAGCTACTCTAGCGGGGGGGCGAGCGAGCAGTACTTC
J gene: TRBJ2-3; clone size: -; D gene: -; V gene: TRBV20-1; CDR3 protein: CSAPDSFSTDTQYF; CDR3 DNA: TGCAGTGCCCCGGACAGCTTTAGCACAGATACGCAGTATTTT
J gene: TRBJ1-2; clone size: -; D gene: -; V gene: TRBV5-1; CDR3 protein: CASRFGFNYGYTF; CDR3 DNA: TGCGCCAGCAGGTTCGGGTTCAATTATGGCTACACCTTC